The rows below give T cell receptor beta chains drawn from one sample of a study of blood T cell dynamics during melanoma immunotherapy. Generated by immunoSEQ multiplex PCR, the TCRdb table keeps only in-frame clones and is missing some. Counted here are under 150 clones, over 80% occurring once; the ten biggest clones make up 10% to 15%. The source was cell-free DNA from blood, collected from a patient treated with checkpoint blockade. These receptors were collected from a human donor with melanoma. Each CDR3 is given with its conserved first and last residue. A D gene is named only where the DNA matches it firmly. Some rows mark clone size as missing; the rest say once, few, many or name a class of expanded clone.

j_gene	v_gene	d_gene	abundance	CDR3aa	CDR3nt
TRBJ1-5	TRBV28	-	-	CASRLSYNQPQHF	TGTGCCAGCAGGCTCTCCTACAACCAGCCCCAGCATTTT
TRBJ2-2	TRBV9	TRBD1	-	CASSVQAGGNAGELFF	TGTGCCAGCAGCGTACAGGCAGGGGGCAATGCGGGGGAGCTGTTTTTT
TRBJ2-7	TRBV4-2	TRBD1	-	CASSQEGGTGGNEQYF	TGTGCCAGCAGCCAAGAAGGGGGGACAGGGGGCAACGAGCAGTACTTC
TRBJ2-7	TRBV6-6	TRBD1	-	CASSTWDSLTYEQYF	TGTGCCAGCAGTACTTGGGACAGCCTCACCTACGAGCAGTACTTC
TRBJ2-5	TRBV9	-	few	CASSPRGPSPGETQYF	TGTGCCAGCAGCCCGAGAGGACCCTCCCCGGGGGAGACCCAGTACTTC
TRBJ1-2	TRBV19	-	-	CASTSNWVAGLYGYTF	TGTGCCAGTACCTCGAATTGGGTAGCAGGGCTATATGGCTACACCTTC
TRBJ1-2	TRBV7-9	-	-	CASSLATTALYGYTF	TGTGCCAGCAGCTTAGCGACCACAGCCCTCTATGGCTACACCTTC
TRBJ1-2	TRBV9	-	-	CASSVRDGGGYGYTF	TGTGCCAGCAGCGTAAGGGACGGGGGGGGCTATGGCTACACCTTC
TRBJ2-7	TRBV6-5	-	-	CASSYSPGFAAEYF	TGTGCCAGCAGTTACTCCCCGGGATTTGCGGCGGAGTACTTC
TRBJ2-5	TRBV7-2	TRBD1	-	CASSSDRTGGPETQYF	TGTGCCAGCAGCTCAGACCGGACAGGGGGACCGGAGACCCAGTACTTC
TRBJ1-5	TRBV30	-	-	CAWSVLGGSNQPQHF	TGTGCCTGGAGTGTACTGGGCGGTAGCAATCAGCCCCAGCATTTT
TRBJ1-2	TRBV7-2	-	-	CASSLATTALYGYTF	TGTGCCAGCAGCTTAGCGACCACAGCCCTCTATGGCTACACCTTC
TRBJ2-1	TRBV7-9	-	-	CASSLARVNEQFF	TGTGCCAGCAGCCTTGCCAGGGTAAATGAGCAGTTCTTC
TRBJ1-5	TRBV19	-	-	CASSEDGGWGQPQHF	TGTGCCAGTAGTGAGGATGGGGGTTGGGGGCAGCCCCAGCATTTT
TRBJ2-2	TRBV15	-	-	CATSRTSTPTVYTGELFF	TGTGCCACCAGCAGAACCTCGACCCCGACGGTATACACCGGGGAGCTGTTTTTT
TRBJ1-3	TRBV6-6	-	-	CASSYVGVGNTIYF	TGTGCCAGCAGTTACGTAGGGGTAGGAAACACCATATATTTT
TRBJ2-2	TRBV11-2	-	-	CASTSSNTGELFF	TGTGCCAGCACCTCGTCGAACACCGGGGAGCTGTTTTTT
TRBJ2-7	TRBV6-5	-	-	CASSYSEGYEQYF	TGTGCCAGCAGTTACTCGGAGGGCTACGAGCAGTACTTC
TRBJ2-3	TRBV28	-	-	CASSFTVVDTQYF	TGTGCCAGCAGTTTTACGGTAGTTGATACGCAGTATTTT
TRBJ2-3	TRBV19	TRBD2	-	CASSIVPPGLAGGSDTQYF	TGTGCCAGTAGTATAGTACCCCCTGGACTAGCGGGGGGATCGGATACGCAGTATTTT
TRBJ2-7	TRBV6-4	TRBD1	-	CASRGDRGVYEQYF	TGTGCCTCCCGGGGGGACAGGGGGGTATACGAGCAGTACTTC
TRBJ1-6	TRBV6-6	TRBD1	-	CASNLQGNSPLHF	TGTGCCAGCAACCTACAGGGGAATTCACCCCTCCACTTT
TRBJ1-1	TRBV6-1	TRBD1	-	CASSGARDRVTNTEAFF	TGTGCCAGCAGTGGCGCCCGGGACAGGGTAACGAACACTGAAGCTTTCTTT
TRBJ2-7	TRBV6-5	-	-	CASSYKPTSWRSEQYF	TGTGCCAGCAGTTACAAGCCAACTAGCTGGCGGAGCGAGCAGTACTTC
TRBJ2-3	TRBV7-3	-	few	CASSLGAATDTQYF	TGTGCCAGCAGCTTAGGGGCAGCCACAGATACGCAGTATTTT
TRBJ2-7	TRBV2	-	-	CASLSTRSYKQYF	TGTGCCAGCCTTAGTACGCGGTCCTATAAGCAGTACTTC
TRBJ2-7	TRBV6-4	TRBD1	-	CASRGDRGVYEQYF	TGTGCCTCCCGGGGGGACAGGGGGGTATACGAGCAGTACTTC
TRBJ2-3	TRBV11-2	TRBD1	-	CASSYGQGAFSAGDTQYF	TGTGCCAGCAGCTACGGGCAGGGGGCGTTTAGTGCGGGGGATACGCAGTATTTT
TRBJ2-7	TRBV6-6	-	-	CASSYSGSDEQYF	TGTGCCAGCAGTTACTCAGGGTCCGACGAGCAGTACTTC
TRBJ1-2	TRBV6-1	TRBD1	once	CASSEGQGHYGYTF	TGTGCCAGCAGTGAAGGACAGGGTCACTATGGCTACACCTTC
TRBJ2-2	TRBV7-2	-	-	CASSLGAAHTGELFF	TGTGCCAGCAGTTTAGGGGCCGCGCACACCGGGGAGCTGTTTTTT
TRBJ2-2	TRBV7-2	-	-	CASSFTGNIGELFF	TGTGCCAGCAGCTTTACAGGGAACATCGGGGAGCTGTTTTTT
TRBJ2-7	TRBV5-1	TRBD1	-	CASAPGQGAYEQYF	TGCGCCAGCGCCCCGGGACAGGGGGCCTACGAGCAGTACTTC
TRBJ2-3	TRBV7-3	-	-	CASSLAGATDTQYF	TGTGCCAGCAGCTTGGCGGGGGCCACAGATACGCAGTATTTT
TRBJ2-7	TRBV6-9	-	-	CASSYSGSDEQYF	TGTGCCAGCAGTTACTCAGGGTCCGACGAGCAGTACTTC
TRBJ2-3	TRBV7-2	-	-	CASSSVRGADTQYF	TGTGCCAGCAGCTCCGTCCGGGGGGCTGATACGCAGTATTTT
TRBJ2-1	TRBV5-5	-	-	CASSLGPNNEQFF	TGTGCCAGCAGCTTGGGGCCCAACAATGAGCAGTTCTTC